This T cell receptor beta chain was observed in a study of T cells in Graves' hyperthyroidism and ophthalmopathy. CDR3 length equals 15 residues. V dropped 5 bases and J dropped 2 bases, with 16 bases sitting between them. Germline CDR1 SEHNR, CDR2 FQNEAQ (reference sequence). Fresh peripheral blood, about 9.3 ml, yielded the PBMCs. Study observations and caveats: Clonotypes that were expanded in thyroid above 0.001 mostly appeared in blood too.

On this clonotype itself: What it recognizes is unknown.

Using RNA transcripts as the source, TCR beta CDR3 regions were amplified. HTBI primers drove first-round RT-PCR of the TCR CDR3. TCRdb re-called the multiplex PCR reads with MiXCR, one entry per CDR3 protein. The sample lists around 430,000 distinct CDR3 sequences, 15% occurring once. The chain uses TRBV7-9 and TRBJ2-7; TRBD2 might be the D (6 bases). The receptor was derived from a woman in her thirties with Graves' hyperthyroidism. The sample was blood. CDR3 in DNA: TGTGCCAGCAGCCCCACCGGGACTTGGACCTACGAGCAGTACTTC. Translated: CASSPTGTWTYEQYF.